These 11 T cell receptor beta chains were all obtained from the same sample, sequenced in a study of blood T cell repertoires in COVID-19. Method: immunoSEQ multiplex PCR; TCRdb's copy keeps in-frame clones and lacks some. The sample contains around 190,000 clones, about 84% of which appear only once. Sequencing was performed on PBMCs or T cells enriched from blood (not recorded which). The origin of the receptors is a man in his forties or fifties with acute COVID-19.

This clone has a handful of counts. This CDR3 is also generated by other DNA sequences in the sample. This chain links TRBV5-1 with TRBJ1-4; 8 nucleotides match TRBD1. Germline-derived CDR1 and CDR2 are SGHRS and YFSETQ. The CDR3 is made up of 16 amino acids. J lost 11 bases, V lost 3 bases, and 15 bases had no gene match. The CDR3 loop is CASSSTGGAEGGKLFF. CDR3 nucleotide sequence: TGCGCCAGCAGCTCAACAGGGGGGGCGGAGGGGGGGAAACTGTTTTTT. The variable domain in full, completed from reference TRBV5-1 and TRBJ1-4, reads KAGVTQTPRYLIKTRGQQVTLSCSPISGHRSVSWYQQTPGQGLQFLFEYFSETQRNKGNFPGRFSGRQFSNSRSEMNVSTLELGDSALYLCASSSTGGAEGGKLFFGSGTQLSVL.

The rearrangement links TRBV6-1 to TRBJ1-2; D remains ambiguous. Germline V gene data show CDR1 as MNHNS and CDR2 as SASEGT. V lost 0 bases, J lost 11 bases, and 16 bases lay in between. The CDR3 has 14 amino acids. CDR3 in amino acids: CASSEAMGGKVYTF. As DNA, the CDR3 is TGTGCCAGCAGTGAAGCGATGGGAGGAAAGGTATACACCTTC.

This clone was found once. The chain employs TRBV19 and TRBJ1-5; 10 nucleotides match TRBD1. Trimming took 2 bases from V and 7 from J; bases not matched to a gene: 17. CDR1 LNHDA and CDR2 SQIVND come from the germline V gene (reference sequence). This CDR3 contains 19 residues. In DNA form, the CDR3 reads TGTGCCAGTAGTATACCGGGACAGGGGAACCGGGGCGCAGGCCAGCCCCAGCATTTT. Translating gives CASSIPGQGNRGAGQPQHF.

The chain employs TRBV19 and TRBJ1-4; D unresolved. Trimming cost V 5 bases and J 14 bases, with 15 bases left between them. The CDR3 totals 12 residues. Germline V gene lookup returns CDR1 LNHDA and CDR2 SQIVND (reference sequence). Written as DNA, the CDR3 is TGTGCCAGTAGTGAGGTTGGCGGAGGGCTGTTTTTT. This codes for CASSEVGGGLFF.

J is TRBJ1-2 and V is TRBV5-6; D not resolved. The CDR3 has 11 amino acids. Germline lookup yields CDR1 SGHDT and CDR2 YYEEEE. The V and J ends lost 3 bases and 8 bases respectively, with 8 bases between them. The CDR3 nucleotides read TGTGCCAGCAGCTCTTGGGCGGGCTACACCTTC. Its translation: CASSSWAGYTF.

The chain recombines TRBV6-4 with TRBJ2-3; 14 bases fit TRBD2. The CDR3 contains 18 residues. CDR1 and CDR2 (germline): MRHNA, SNTAGT. Trimming removed 10 bases from V and 3 bases from J; junction bases left unmatched: 15. The CDR3 DNA is TGTGCCACGACTAGCGGGAGGGTCGGCAACACCAGGACAGATACGCAGTATTTT. This translates into CATTSGRVGNTRTDTQYF.

J is TRBJ1-1 and V is TRBV2; D gene ambiguous. V was pared by 4 bases and J by 8 bases, with 8 bases between. Germline CDR1 is SNHLY and CDR2 is FYNNEI. The CDR3 spans 11 residues. The CDR3 DNA follows: TGTGCCAGCAGTGTAGGAGGGGAAGCTTTCTTT. As protein: CASSVGGEAFF.

This clone has more than one count but fewer than ten. CDR3 nucleotides: TGCGCCAGCAGCTTGGGGACAAGCAGTGATCAGCCCCAGCATTTT. Translation: CASSLGTSSDQPQHF. The V call is TRBV5-1, the J call TRBJ1-5, with D possibly being TRBD1 (5 bases). Germline CDR1 SGHRS, CDR2 YFSETQ. The CDR3 is 15 residues long. The V gene lost 0 bases and the J gene lost 5 bases, with 12 bases spanning the gap.

In this sample, this clone turned up once. Here the CDR3 DNA reads TGTGCCAGCAGCTTCTACAGGGGAAATCAAGAGACCCAGTACTTC. Its translation is CASSFYRGNQETQYF. The chain combines TRBV3-1 (or the pseudogene TRBV3-2) with TRBJ2-5; 7 bases agree with TRBD1. Germline V gene lookup returns CDR1 LGHDT and CDR2 YNNKEL (reference sequence). CDR3 length equals 15 residues. The V segment lost 5 bases and the J segment 2 bases; nucleotides outside the gene matches: 8.

V is TRBV6-5 and J is TRBJ2-5; D not certain. V lost 6 bases and J 1 base, leaving 12 bases between the germline ends. The CDR3 runs to 14 residues. Germline assignment: CDR1 MNHEY and CDR2 SVGAGI. CDR3: CASSTSSVQETQYF. Written as DNA, the CDR3 is TGTGCCAGCAGCACTTCGTCGGTCCAAGAGACCCAGTACTTC.

This chain uses TRBV25-1 with TRBJ2-1; 11 bases agree with TRBD1. The ends lost 3 bases at V and 2 bases at J; junction bases unmatched: 6. The CDR3 totals 17 residues. Germline-derived CDR1 and CDR2 are MGHDK and SYGVNS. This chain's CDR3 is CASSEDRGRITYNEQFF. In nucleotides, the CDR3 is TGTGCCAGCAGTGAGGACAGGGGGCGTATCACCTACAATGAGCAGTTCTTC.